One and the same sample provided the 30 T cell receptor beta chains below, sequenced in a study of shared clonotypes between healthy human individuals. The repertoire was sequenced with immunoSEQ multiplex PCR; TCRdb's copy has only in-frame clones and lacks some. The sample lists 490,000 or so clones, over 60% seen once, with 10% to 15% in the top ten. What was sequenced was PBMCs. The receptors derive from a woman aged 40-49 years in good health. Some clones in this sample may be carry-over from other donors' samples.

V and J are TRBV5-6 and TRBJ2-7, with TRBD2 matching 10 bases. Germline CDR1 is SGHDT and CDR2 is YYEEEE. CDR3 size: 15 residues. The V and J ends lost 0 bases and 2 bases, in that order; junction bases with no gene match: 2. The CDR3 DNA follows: TGTGCCAGCAGCTTGGGACTAGCGGGCACCTACGAGCAGTACTTC. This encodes CASSLGLAGTYEQYF.

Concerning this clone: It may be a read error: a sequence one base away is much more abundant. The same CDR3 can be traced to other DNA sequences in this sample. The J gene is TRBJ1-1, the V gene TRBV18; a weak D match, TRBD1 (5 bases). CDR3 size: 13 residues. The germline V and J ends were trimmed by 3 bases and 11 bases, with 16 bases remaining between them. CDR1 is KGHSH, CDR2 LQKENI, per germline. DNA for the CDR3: TGTGCCAGCTCACCGAGGGGCGGGGTTTCGGCTTTCTTT. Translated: CASSPRGGVSAFF.

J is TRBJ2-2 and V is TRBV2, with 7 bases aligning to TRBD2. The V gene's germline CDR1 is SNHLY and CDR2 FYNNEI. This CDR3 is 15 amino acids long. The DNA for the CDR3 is TGTGCAGCGGGGATATCCAGGACTAACACCGGGGAGCTGTTTTTT. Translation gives CAAGISRTNTGELFF.

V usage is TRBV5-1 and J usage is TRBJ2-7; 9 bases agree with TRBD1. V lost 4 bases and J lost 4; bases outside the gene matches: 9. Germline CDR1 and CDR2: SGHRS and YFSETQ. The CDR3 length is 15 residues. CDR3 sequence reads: CASSQQGASRYEQYF. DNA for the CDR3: TGCGCCAGCAGCCAACAGGGGGCGAGTAGGTACGAGCAGTACTTC.

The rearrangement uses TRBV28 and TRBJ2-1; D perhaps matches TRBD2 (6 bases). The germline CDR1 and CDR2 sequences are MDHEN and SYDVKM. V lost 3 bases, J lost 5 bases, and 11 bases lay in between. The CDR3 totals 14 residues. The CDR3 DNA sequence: TGTGCCAGCAGTTTTGGGGGGACCAACAATGAGCAGTTCTTC. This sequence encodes CASSFGGTNNEQFF.

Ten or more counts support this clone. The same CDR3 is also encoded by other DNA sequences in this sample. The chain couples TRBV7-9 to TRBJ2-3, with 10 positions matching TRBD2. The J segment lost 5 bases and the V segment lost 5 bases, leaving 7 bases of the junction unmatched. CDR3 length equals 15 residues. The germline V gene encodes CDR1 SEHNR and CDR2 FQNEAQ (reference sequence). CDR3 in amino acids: CASSQRTSGEDTQYF. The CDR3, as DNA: TGTGCCAGCAGCCAAAGGACTAGCGGCGAAGATACGCAGTATTTT.

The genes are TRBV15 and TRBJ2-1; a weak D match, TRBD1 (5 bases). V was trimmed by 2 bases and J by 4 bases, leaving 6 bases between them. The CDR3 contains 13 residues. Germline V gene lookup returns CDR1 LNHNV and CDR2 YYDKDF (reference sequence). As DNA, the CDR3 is TGTGCCACCAGCAGACAGGGTTACAATGAGCAGTTCTTC. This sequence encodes CATSRQGYNEQFF. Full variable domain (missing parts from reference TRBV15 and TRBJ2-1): DAMVIQNPRYQVTQFGKPVTLSCSQTLNHNVMYWYQQKSSQAPKLLFHYYDKDFNNEADTPDNFQSRRPNTSFCFLDIRSPGLGDTAMYLCATSRQGYNEQFFGPGTRLTVL.

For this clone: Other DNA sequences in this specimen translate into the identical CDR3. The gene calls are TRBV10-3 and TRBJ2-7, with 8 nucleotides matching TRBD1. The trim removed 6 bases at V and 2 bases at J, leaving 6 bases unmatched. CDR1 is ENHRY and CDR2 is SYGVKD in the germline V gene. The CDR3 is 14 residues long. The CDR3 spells CAIRGTGGPYEQYF. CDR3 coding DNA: TGTGCCATCAGGGGGACAGGAGGCCCCTACGAGCAGTACTTC.

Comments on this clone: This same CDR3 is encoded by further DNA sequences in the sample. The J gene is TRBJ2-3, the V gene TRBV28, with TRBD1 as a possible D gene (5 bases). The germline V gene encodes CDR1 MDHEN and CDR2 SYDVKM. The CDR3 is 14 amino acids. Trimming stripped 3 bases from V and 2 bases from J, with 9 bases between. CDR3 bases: TGTGCCAGCAGTTTGGGGCAGGACACAGATACGCAGTATTTT. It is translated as CASSLGQDTDTQYF. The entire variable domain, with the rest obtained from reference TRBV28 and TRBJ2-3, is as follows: DVKVTQSSRYLVKRTGEKVFLECVQDMDHENMFWYRQDPGLGLRLIYFSYDVKMKEKGDIPEGYSVSREKKERFSLILESASTNQTSMYLCASSLGQDTDTQYFGPGTRLTVL.

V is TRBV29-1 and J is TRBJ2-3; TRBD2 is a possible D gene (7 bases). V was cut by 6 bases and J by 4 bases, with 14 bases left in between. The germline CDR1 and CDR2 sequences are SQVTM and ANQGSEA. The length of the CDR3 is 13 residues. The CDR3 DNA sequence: TGCAGCGTGGGGGCTAGCGGAGCAGATACGCAGTATTTT. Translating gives CSVGASGADTQYF.

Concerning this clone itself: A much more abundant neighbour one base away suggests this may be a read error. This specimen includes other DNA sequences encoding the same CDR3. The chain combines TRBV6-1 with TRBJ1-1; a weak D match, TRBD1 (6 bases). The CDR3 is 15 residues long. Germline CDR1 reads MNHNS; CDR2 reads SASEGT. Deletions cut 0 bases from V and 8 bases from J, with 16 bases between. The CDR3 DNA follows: TGTGCCAGCAGTGAAGCCCTGGGGGGGGGCACGGAAGCTTTCTTT. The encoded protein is CASSEALGGGTEAFF.

CDR3 sequence: CASSIGGEGTEAFF. The CDR3 bases are TGTGCCAGCAGCATAGGGGGCGAGGGCACTGAAGCTTTCTTT. The J gene is TRBJ1-1, the V gene TRBV5-4; TRBD1 aligns across 7 bases. V shed 4 bases and J 4 bases; nucleotides not matched to a gene: 7. CDR1 is SGHNT, CDR2 YYREEE, per germline (reference sequence). This CDR3 has 14 amino acids.

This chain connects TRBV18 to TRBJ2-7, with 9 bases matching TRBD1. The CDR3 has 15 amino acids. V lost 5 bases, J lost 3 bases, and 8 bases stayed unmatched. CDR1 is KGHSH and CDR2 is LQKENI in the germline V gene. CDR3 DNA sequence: TGTGCCAGCTCAGAGGGACAGGGCTACCTCTACGAGCAGTACTTC. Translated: CASSEGQGYLYEQYF.

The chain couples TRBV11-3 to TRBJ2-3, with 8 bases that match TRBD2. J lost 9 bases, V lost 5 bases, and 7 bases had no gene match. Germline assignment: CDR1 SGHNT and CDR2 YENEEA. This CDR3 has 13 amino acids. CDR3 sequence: CASSQAGAGTQYF. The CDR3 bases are TGTGCCAGCAGCCAAGCGGGAGCCGGAACGCAGTATTTT.

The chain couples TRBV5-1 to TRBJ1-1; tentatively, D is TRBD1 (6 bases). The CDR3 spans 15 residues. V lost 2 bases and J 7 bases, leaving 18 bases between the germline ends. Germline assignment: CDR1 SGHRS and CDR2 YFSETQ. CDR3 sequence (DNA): TGCGCCAGCAGCTTTGAACTAAGACAGGCCCTTGAAGCTTTCTTT. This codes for CASSFELRQALEAFF.

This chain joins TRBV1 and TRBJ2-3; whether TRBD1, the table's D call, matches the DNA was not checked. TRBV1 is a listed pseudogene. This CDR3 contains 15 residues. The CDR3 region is CTSKGGRSSTDTQYF. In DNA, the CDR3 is TGCACCAGCAAAGGGGGCCGATCCAGCACAGATACGCAGTATTTT.

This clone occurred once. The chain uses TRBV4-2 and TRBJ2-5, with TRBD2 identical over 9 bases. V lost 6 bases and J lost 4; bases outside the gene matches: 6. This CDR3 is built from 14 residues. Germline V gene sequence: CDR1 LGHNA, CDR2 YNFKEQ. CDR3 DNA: TGTGCCAGCAGTCCAGGACTAGCGAGAGAGACCCAGTACTTC. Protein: CASSPGLARETQYF.

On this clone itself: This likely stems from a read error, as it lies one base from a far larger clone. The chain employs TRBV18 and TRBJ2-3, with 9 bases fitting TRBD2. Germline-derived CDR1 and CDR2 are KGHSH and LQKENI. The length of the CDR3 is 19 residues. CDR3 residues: CASSPPTSGYASSIDTQYF. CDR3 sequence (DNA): TGTGCCAGCTCACCTCCAACTAGCGGGTACGCCTCTAGCATAGATACGCAGTATTTT.

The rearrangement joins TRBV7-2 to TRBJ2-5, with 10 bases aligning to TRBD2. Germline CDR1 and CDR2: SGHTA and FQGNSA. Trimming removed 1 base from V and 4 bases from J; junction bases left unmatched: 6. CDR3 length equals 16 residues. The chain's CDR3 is CASSLGASGRLETQYF. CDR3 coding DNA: TGTGCCAGCAGCTTAGGGGCTAGCGGGAGATTAGAGACCCAGTACTTC.

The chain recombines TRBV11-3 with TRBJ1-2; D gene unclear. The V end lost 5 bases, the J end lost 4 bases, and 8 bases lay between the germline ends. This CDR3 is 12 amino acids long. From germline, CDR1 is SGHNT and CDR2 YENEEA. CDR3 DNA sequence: TGTGCCAGCAGCGCAGACGGCTATGGCTACACCTTC. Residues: CASSADGYGYTF.

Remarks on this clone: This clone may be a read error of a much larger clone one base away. The CDR3 DNA is TGTGCCAGCAGTCCCAGGGTATTCATGAACGCTGAAGCTTTCTTT. This codes for CASSPRVFMNAEAFF. The genes are TRBV27 and TRBJ1-1, with a tentative D call TRBD1 (5 bases). Germline V CDR1 and CDR2: MNHEY, SMNVEV (reference sequence). CDR3 size: 15 residues.

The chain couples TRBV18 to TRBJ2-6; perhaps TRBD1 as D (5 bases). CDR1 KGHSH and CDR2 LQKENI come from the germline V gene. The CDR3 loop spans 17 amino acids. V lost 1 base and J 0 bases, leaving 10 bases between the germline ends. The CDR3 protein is CASSPLGQNSGANVLTF. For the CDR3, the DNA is TGTGCCAGCTCACCACTTGGACAAAACTCTGGGGCCAACGTCCTGACTTTC.

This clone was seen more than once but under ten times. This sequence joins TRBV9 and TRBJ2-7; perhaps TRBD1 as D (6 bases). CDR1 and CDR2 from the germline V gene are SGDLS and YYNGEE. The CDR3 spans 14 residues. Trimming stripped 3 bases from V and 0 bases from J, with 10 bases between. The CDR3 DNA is TGTGCCAGCAGCGGCGGACAGTACTCCTACGAGCAGTACTTC. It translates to CASSGGQYSYEQYF.

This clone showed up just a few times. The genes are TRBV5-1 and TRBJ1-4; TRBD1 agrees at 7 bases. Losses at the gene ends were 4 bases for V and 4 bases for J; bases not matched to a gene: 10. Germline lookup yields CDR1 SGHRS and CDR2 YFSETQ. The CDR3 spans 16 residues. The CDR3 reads CASSRGTVTNNEKLFF. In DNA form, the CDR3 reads TGCGCCAGCAGCCGGGGGACAGTGACGAATAATGAAAAACTGTTTTTT.

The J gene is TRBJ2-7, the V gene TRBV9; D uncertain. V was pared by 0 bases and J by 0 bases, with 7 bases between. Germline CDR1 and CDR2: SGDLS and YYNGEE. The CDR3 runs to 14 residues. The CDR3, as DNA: TGTGCCAGCAGCGTAGACATCCTCTCCTACGAGCAGTACTTC. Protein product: CASSVDILSYEQYF.

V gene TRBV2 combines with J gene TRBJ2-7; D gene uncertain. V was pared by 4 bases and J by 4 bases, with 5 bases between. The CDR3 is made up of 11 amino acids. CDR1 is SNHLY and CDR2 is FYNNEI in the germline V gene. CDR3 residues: CASSVLYEQYF. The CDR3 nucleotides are TGTGCCAGCAGTGTCCTATACGAGCAGTACTTC.

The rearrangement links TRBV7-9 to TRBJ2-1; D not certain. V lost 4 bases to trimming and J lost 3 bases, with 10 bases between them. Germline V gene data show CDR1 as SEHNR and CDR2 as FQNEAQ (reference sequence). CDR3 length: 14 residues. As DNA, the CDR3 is TGTGCCAGCAGCTGGGGTAGTGGCTACAATGAGCAGTTCTTC. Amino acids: CASSWGSGYNEQFF.

CDR3 loop: CASSVGAGATYEQYF. The DNA for the CDR3 is TGTGCCAGCAGCGTAGGGGCGGGAGCCACGTACGAGCAGTACTTC. The chain combines TRBV9 with TRBJ2-7; 7 nucleotides agree with TRBD2. The CDR3 spans 15 residues. V was clipped by 0 bases and J by 4 bases; unmatched bases: 7. Looked up from germline, CDR1 is SGDLS and CDR2 is YYNGEE.

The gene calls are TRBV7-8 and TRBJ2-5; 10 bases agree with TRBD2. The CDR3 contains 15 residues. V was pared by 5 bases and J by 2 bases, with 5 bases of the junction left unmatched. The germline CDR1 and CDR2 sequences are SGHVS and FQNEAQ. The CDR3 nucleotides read TGTGCCAGCAGCAGGGGACTAGCGACACAAGAGACCCAGTACTTC. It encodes CASSRGLATQETQYF.

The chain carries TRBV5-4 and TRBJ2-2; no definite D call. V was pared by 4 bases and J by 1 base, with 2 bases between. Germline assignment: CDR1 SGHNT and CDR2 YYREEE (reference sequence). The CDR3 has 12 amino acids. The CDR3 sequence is CASSRNTGELFF. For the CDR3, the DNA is TGTGCCAGCAGCAGGAACACCGGGGAGCTGTTTTTT.